This TCR beta chain was observed in a study of OX40 agonist ivuxolimab in advanced cancers. The data were produced by immunoSEQ multiplex PCR, yet TCRdb's version contains in-frame clones alone and is incomplete. The sample has around 70,000 clones, 85% to 90% seen once. This clonotype was obtained from an adult with an advanced solid tumor such as melanoma, head and neck, liver or kidney cancer. Specimen: CD4+ or CD8+ T cells sorted from blood, collected in a trial of the OX40 agonist ivuxolimab.

CDR3: CASSFSLTTGELFF. CDR3 coding DNA: TGTGCCAGCAGCTTCAGCCTTACGACCGGGGAGCTGTTTTTT. V gene TRBV7-9 combines with J gene TRBJ2-2; D not resolved. CDR1 and CDR2 from the germline V gene are SEHNR and FQNEAQ (reference sequence). The CDR3 runs to 14 residues. Trimming cost V 3 bases and J 5 bases, with 10 bases left between them.